This TCR beta chain was retrieved from a study of T cells after yellow fever vaccination. The CDR3 consists of 14 residues. J was trimmed by 3 bases and V by 0 bases; bases with no gene match: 2. CDR1 is SGDLS and CDR2 is YYNGEE in the germline V gene. TCRdb re-derived calls from the 5' RACE reads in MiXCR, one entry per CDR3 protein. In the table there are about 160,000 distinct CDR3 sequences, around 7.2% of which are singletons. The study, taken as a whole, reports: Most primary-vaccination clones reappeared after the booster (around 95% CD4, about 88% CD8).

This clonotype was counted only a few times. What it binds is unknown. The genes are TRBV9 and TRBJ1-2, with 7 bases identical to TRBD1. This clonotype was obtained from a man aged 18 to 29 who received the YFV17D yellow fever vaccine. Sequenced here: CD4+ T cells sorted from PBMCs, sampled more than 4 days after the first yellow fever vaccination. CDR3 coding DNA: TGTGCCAGCAGCGTAGTGGGGACAGACTATGGCTACACCTTC. Encoded protein: CASSVVGTDYGYTF.